The clone carrying this TCR beta chain was picked up a small number of times. The data stem from a study of blood T cell repertoires in COVID-19. The CDR3 spans 13 residues. Trimming cost V 5 bases and J 7 bases; bases outside gene matches: 4. Germline values: CDR1 SGHVS, CDR2 FQNEAQ. The table came from immunoSEQ multiplex PCR; TCRdb's copy has only in-frame clones and leaves some out. The sample shows over 95,000 clones, 85% of them seen only once. The receptor was isolated from a human donor in a cohort sampled during active COVID-19. This chain links TRBV7-8 with TRBJ2-2, with 7 bases aligning to TRBD1. The sample comprised peripheral blood. The CDR3 loop is CASSRTGIGELFF. CDR3 bases: TGTGCCAGCAGCCGGACAGGCATCGGGGAGCTGTTTTTT.